This entry lists 22 T cell receptor beta chains sequenced from one sample in a study of T cell responses to AZD1222 COVID-19 vaccine. Assay used: immunoSEQ multiplex PCR; TCRdb lists only in-frame clones, some missing. The sample has fewer than 250,000 clones; more than 85% are singletons. The material sequenced was peripheral blood, taken on day 0 of MenACWY control vaccination. These receptors originate from an adult in good health.

The DNA of the CDR3 is TGTGCCAGTAGTATCCTTGGAGTGAACACTGAAGCTTTCTTT. This sequence encodes CASSILGVNTEAFF. The chain links TRBV19 to TRBJ1-1, with D unresolved. The CDR3 has 14 amino acids. Between the trimmed V and J ends, which lost 3 bases and 0 bases, there was a span of 8 bases. Germline CDR1 reads LNHDA; CDR2 reads SQIVND (reference sequence). Full variable domain (remainder filled in from reference TRBV19 and TRBJ1-1): DGGITQSPKYLFRKEGQNVTLSCEQNLNHDAMYWYRQDPGQGLRLIYYSQIVNDFQKGDIAEGYSVSREKKESFPLTVTSAQKNPTAFYLCASSILGVNTEAFFGQGTRLTVV.

The chain carries TRBV24-1 and TRBJ1-1, with D possibly being TRBD1 (5 bases). Germline V gives CDR1 KGHDR, CDR2 SFDVKD. V was clipped by 5 bases and J by 5 bases, with 8 bases between them. This CDR3 comprises 12 residues. The CDR3 here is CATSGRETEAFF. The CDR3 nucleotides read TGTGCCACCAGTGGCAGGGAGACTGAAGCTTTCTTT.

CDR3 bases: TGTGCCAGCAGCTTTGGGACAGCTGATAACTATGGCTACACCTTC. This gives the protein CASSFGTADNYGYTF. The gene calls are TRBV5-8 and TRBJ1-2, with 7 bases lining up with TRBD1. V was clipped by 2 bases and J by 1 base; unmatched bases: 5. This CDR3 contains 15 residues. Germline CDR1 and CDR2: SGHTS and YDEGEE.

V usage is TRBV19 and J usage is TRBJ1-4, with TRBD1 identical over 10 bases. The CDR3 totals 15 residues. Germline assignment: CDR1 LNHDA and CDR2 SQIVND (reference sequence). J was trimmed by 10 bases and V by 7 bases; bases with no gene match: 12. CDR3 DNA sequence: TGTGCCAGTACACACACGACAGGGGGCCATGGAAAACTGTTTTTT. It yields the protein CASTHTTGGHGKLFF.

The chain links TRBV6-5 to TRBJ2-7, with 7 bases aligning to TRBD2. The CDR3 loop spans 14 amino acids. Germline loops: CDR1 MNHEY, CDR2 SVGAGI. Losses at the gene ends were 3 bases for V and 1 base for J; bases not matched to a gene: 3. CDR3 region: CASSYGSGSYEQYF. The CDR3 region has the DNA TGTGCCAGCAGTTATGGTAGCGGGTCCTACGAGCAGTACTTC.

The CDR3 here is CASSQGPTGGTEAFF. The CDR3 nucleotides read TGCGCCAGCAGCCAGGGGCCTACAGGGGGAACTGAAGCTTTCTTT. The rearrangement links TRBV4-1 to TRBJ1-1; 8 bases are a match to TRBD1. Germline V gives CDR1 MGHRA, CDR2 YSYEKL. Trimming at V came to 3 bases and at J to 5 bases, leaving 8 bases not matched to a gene. The CDR3 totals 15 residues.

This sequence joins TRBV28 and TRBJ1-1; 11 nucleotides match TRBD1. The CDR3 runs to 18 residues. Trimming removed 5 bases from V and 0 bases from J; junction bases left unmatched: 11. Germline CDR1 and CDR2: MDHEN and SYDVKM. The CDR3 DNA reads as TGTGCCAGCAGTCCGTATGGACAGGGGGCCGGCTTGAACACTGAAGCTTTCTTT. This gives the protein CASSPYGQGAGLNTEAFF.

The gene calls are TRBV7-9 and TRBJ2-5; D tentatively reads TRBD1 or TRBD2 (5 bases each). The CDR3 has 15 amino acids. From germline, CDR1 is SEHNR and CDR2 FQNEAQ (reference sequence). Between the trimmed V and J ends, which lost 1 base and 1 base, there was a span of 10 bases. CDR3 sequence reads: CASSLVWDRQETQYF. DNA of the CDR3: TGTGCCAGCAGCTTAGTTTGGGACCGCCAAGAGACCCAGTACTTC.

The V call is TRBV28, the J call TRBJ1-2, with D possibly TRBD1 on 6 matching bases. V dropped 4 bases and J dropped 8 bases, with 11 bases sitting between them. This CDR3 has 12 residues. Germline lookup yields CDR1 MDHEN and CDR2 SYDVKM. The CDR3 DNA follows: TGTGCCAGCAGTTCGGAAGGGGGGGGCTACACCTTC. This translates into CASSSEGGGYTF.

For the CDR3, the DNA is TGTGCCAGCAGCTCCGGTTATTTCTTT. Protein: CASSSGYFF. The V gene is TRBV7-2, the J gene TRBJ1-1; D is unresolved. Germline CDR1 SGHTA, CDR2 FQGNSA. V gave up 4 bases and J gave up 13 bases, with 7 bases separating them. The CDR3 spans 9 residues.

CDR3 sequence: CASSLLAGGRYNEQFF. In DNA, the CDR3 is TGTGCCAGTTCTCTCCTTGCGGGGGGCCGTTACAATGAGCAGTTCTTC. The chain uses TRBV19 and TRBJ2-1; TRBD2 agrees at 8 bases. Germline trimming cut 8 bases from V and 4 bases from J; bases unmatched to any gene: 13. The CDR3 covers 16 residues. CDR1 is LNHDA, CDR2 SQIVND, per germline (reference sequence).

For this clone: Other DNA sequences in this sample translate to the same CDR3. V gene TRBV12-3 or TRBV12-4 combines with J gene TRBJ2-7, with D possibly being TRBD1 (6 bases). The CDR3 is 13 residues long. V lost 3 bases and J 4 bases, leaving 10 bases between the germline ends. CDR3 coding DNA: TGTGCCAGCAGTTTCGGACAGTTTTACGAGCAGTACTTC. Its translation is CASSFGQFYEQYF.

V gene TRBV7-6 combines with J gene TRBJ2-7; D possibly matches TRBD1 or TRBD2 (6 bases each). V was trimmed by 6 bases and J by 6 bases, leaving 12 bases between them. Germline V gene data show CDR1 as SGHVS and CDR2 as FNYEAQ. There are 12 residues in the CDR3. In DNA, the CDR3 is TGTGCCAGCAGTTCACAGGGAGGCGAGCAGTACTTC. It specifies CASSSQGGEQYF.

The rearrangement links TRBV5-4 to TRBJ1-1; D gene unclear. CDR3 length: 14 residues. V lost 0 bases, J lost 1 base, and 7 bases lay in between. Per germline, CDR1 SGHNT and CDR2 YYREEE (reference sequence). The CDR3 here is CASSLVQANTEAFF. CDR3 nucleotide sequence: TGTGCCAGCAGCTTGGTTCAGGCGAACACTGAAGCTTTCTTT.

The genes are TRBV7-2 and TRBJ2-3; 9 nucleotides match TRBD2. Looked up from germline, CDR1 is SGHTA and CDR2 is FQGNSA. CDR3 length: 16 amino acids. V shed 5 bases, J shed 4 bases, and the junction held 10 bases outside the gene matches. CDR3 in amino acids: CASSPTRAGGPDTQYF. CDR3 bases: TGTGCCAGCAGCCCAACACGGGCGGGGGGGCCAGATACGCAGTATTTT.

The genes are TRBV27 and TRBJ2-7; no firm D call. The germline V gene encodes CDR1 MNHEY and CDR2 SMNVEV (reference sequence). Trimming removed 6 bases from V and 4 bases from J, with 7 bases in between. The CDR3 spans 11 residues. CDR3 DNA: TGTGCCAGCAGGGCTGGTTACGAGCAGTACTTC. Its protein product is CASRAGYEQYF.

The chain employs TRBV2 and TRBJ1-5; D perhaps matches TRBD1 (5 bases). CDR1 SNHLY and CDR2 FYNNEI come from the germline V gene. V lost 3 bases to trimming and J lost 3 bases, with 15 bases between them. The CDR3 has 16 amino acids. The CDR3 sequence: CASSEEGTIHNQPQHF. The DNA for the CDR3 is TGTGCCAGCAGTGAGGAGGGGACCATACACAATCAGCCCCAGCATTTT.

This clone is a singleton in its sample. The V gene is TRBV30, the J gene TRBJ1-6, with D hard to call. V lost 2 bases to trimming and J lost 0 bases, with 11 bases between them. Germline CDR1 is GTSNPN and CDR2 is SVGIG (reference sequence). The CDR3 consists of 16 residues. The CDR3 sequence: CAWSSAKSSYNSPLHF. As DNA, the CDR3 is TGTGCCTGGAGTTCAGCCAAAAGCTCCTATAATTCACCCCTCCACTTT.

This clone was counted once. The rearrangement links TRBV18 to TRBJ1-5, with D unclear. CDR1 is KGHSH and CDR2 is LQKENI in the germline V gene. Between the trimmed V and J ends, which lost 8 bases and 2 bases, there was a span of 16 bases. The CDR3 length is 15 residues. The DNA of the CDR3 is TGTGCCAGCCGCGCCGAGGGTGTCGGCAATCAGCCCCAGCATTTT. It yields the protein CASRAEGVGNQPQHF.

V and J are TRBV6-6 and TRBJ1-1, with 8 positions matching TRBD1. The CDR3 sequence is 13 residues long. J gave up 1 base and V 11 bases, and 6 bases lay outside the gene matches. Germline CDR1 reads MNHNY; CDR2 reads SVGAGI (reference sequence). Written as DNA, the CDR3 is TGTGCCGGAGAAGGACAGGGGAACACTGAAGCTTTCTTT. Its protein is CAGEGQGNTEAFF.

The rearrangement links TRBV28 to TRBJ1-5; weak D call: TRBD1 (5 bases). The CDR3 sequence is 14 residues long. V gave up 3 bases and J gave up 6 bases, with 12 bases separating them. The V gene's germline CDR1 is MDHEN and CDR2 SYDVKM. The CDR3 DNA follows: TGTGCCAGCAGTTTTTCGGGGGGTGGTCAGCCCCAGCATTTT. As protein: CASSFSGGGQPQHF.

V gene TRBV19 combines with J gene TRBJ1-5; D unclear. V lost 7 bases and J 1 base, leaving 11 bases between the germline ends. Germline CDR1 and CDR2: LNHDA and SQIVND (reference sequence). The CDR3 covers 14 residues. The CDR3 nucleotides read TGTGCCAGTACCCGAATTGGGAGCAATCAGCCCCAGCATTTT. It codes for CASTRIGSNQPQHF.